The present TCR beta chain was sequenced within a study of T cell responses to AZD1222 COVID-19 vaccine. Data came from immunoSEQ multiplex PCR; TCRdb stores just in-frame clones and leaves some out. In the table there are 130,000 or so clones, roughly 94% of which are singletons. V gave up 5 bases and J gave up 3 bases, with 13 bases separating them. The CDR3 extends over 14 amino acids. Germline values: CDR1 SGHVS, CDR2 FNYEAQ. This specimen consisted of peripheral blood, obtained on day 0 of AZD1222 vaccination. The chain recombines TRBV7-6 with TRBJ1-2, with D perhaps TRBD1 (6 bases). The TCR comes from an adult in good health. CDR3 protein: CASSPRQVHYGYTF. The CDR3, as DNA: TGTGCCAGCAGCCCCCGACAGGTGCACTATGGCTACACCTTC.